This passage covers 10 T cell receptor beta chains from one sample sequenced in a study of T cell responses to AZD1222 COVID-19 vaccine. Sequenced by immunoSEQ multiplex PCR; TCRdb stores in-frame clones only, minus some. The sample holds about 190,000 clones; under 95% are singletons and the top ten take over 0.85%. This material consisted of peripheral blood, taken on day 0 of AZD1222 vaccination. Receptor source: an adult in good health.

The chain combines TRBV27 with TRBJ2-7, with TRBD2 identical over 10 bases. Germline V gives CDR1 MNHEY, CDR2 SMNVEV (reference sequence). J was trimmed by 0 bases and V by 4 bases; bases with no gene match: 3. The CDR3 is 15 residues long. The CDR3 DNA sequence: TGTGCCAGCAGTTCACTAGCGGGGACCTCCTACGAGCAGTACTTC. Amino acid sequence: CASSSLAGTSYEQYF.

The chain joins TRBV11-3 to TRBJ2-1, with TRBD2 identical over 12 bases. The J segment lost 1 base and the V segment lost 5 bases, leaving 9 bases of the junction unmatched. This CDR3 contains 18 residues. Germline lookup yields CDR1 SGHNT and CDR2 YENEEA. In DNA form, the CDR3 reads TGTGCCAGCAGCGGGGAACTAGCGGGGGGTACGTCCTACAATGAGCAGTTCTTC. This codes for CASSGELAGGTSYNEQFF.

The genes are TRBV7-3 and TRBJ2-5; 8 bases agree with TRBD1. The length of the CDR3 is 13 residues. V lost 4 bases and J lost 3; bases outside the gene matches: 1. Germline CDR1 and CDR2: SGHTA and FQGTGA. CDR3 DNA sequence: TGTGCCAGCAGCTCGACAGGGGAAGAGACCCAGTACTTC. This encodes CASSSTGEETQYF.

The count of this clone is one. The chain joins TRBV3-1 (or the pseudogene TRBV3-2) to TRBJ2-2, with TRBD1 identical over 8 bases. V lost 6 bases to trimming and J lost 2 bases; unmatched junction nucleotides: 5. Germline V CDR1 and CDR2: LGHDT, YNNKEL (reference sequence). This CDR3 comprises 15 residues. The CDR3 reads CASSSGGGNTGELFF. In DNA form, the CDR3 reads TGTGCCAGCAGTTCAGGGGGCGGAAACACCGGGGAGCTGTTTTTT.

The V and J genes are TRBV13 and TRBJ2-1; D is undetermined. Germline CDR1 is PRHDT and CDR2 is FYEKMQ (reference sequence). V shed 2 bases and J shed 8 bases, with 7 bases lying between them. The length of the CDR3 is 12 residues. The CDR3 spells CASSLQRDEQFF. The DNA for the CDR3 is TGTGCCAGCAGCTTACAAAGGGATGAGCAGTTCTTC.

This clone came up many times. The V and J genes are TRBV4-2 and TRBJ2-3; 10 positions agree with TRBD2. V was clipped by 0 bases and J by 1 base; unmatched bases: 13. The CDR3 has 20 residues. Germline lookup yields CDR1 LGHNA and CDR2 YNFKEQ. CDR3 residues: CASSQEAVAAGGGRTDTQYF. DNA of the CDR3: TGTGCCAGCAGCCAAGAAGCGGTGGCAGCGGGAGGGGGGCGCACAGATACGCAGTATTTT.

The V gene is TRBV6-6, the J gene TRBJ2-7; the D is unclear. The germline V and J ends were trimmed by 7 bases and 3 bases, with 19 bases remaining between them. CDR3 length: 15 residues. Per germline, CDR1 MNHNY and CDR2 SVGAGI (reference sequence). Written as DNA, the CDR3 is TGTGCCAGCACCCGCCCTTATGGTGACGACTACGAGCAGTACTTC. Its translation: CASTRPYGDDYEQYF.

V is TRBV7-2 and J is TRBJ1-6; TRBD1 agrees at 7 bases. The CDR3 is 16 amino acids. J lost 9 bases, V lost 3 bases, and 11 bases had no gene match. Per the germline V gene, CDR1 is SGHTA and CDR2 is FQGNSA. CDR3 nucleotides: TGTGCCAGCAGCTTTCGACAGGACTACAGGGGTTCACCCCTCCACTTT. Its translation is CASSFRQDYRGSPLHF.

A remark on this clone: The junction differs from germline at one of its ends, possibly a read error. V gene TRBV5-1 combines with J gene TRBJ2-7; D possibly corresponds to TRBD2 (6 bases). The CDR3 has 15 residues. Germline CDR1 and CDR2: SGHRS and YFSETQ. CDR3 loop: CASSLEGTGAYEQYF. Here the CDR3 DNA reads TGCGCCAGCAGTTTGGAGGGGACGGGAGCCTACGAGCAGTACTTC. Using reference TRBV5-1 and TRBJ2-7 for the parts outside the CDR3, the full variable domain is KAGVTQTPRYLIKTRGQQVTLSCSPISGHRSVSWYQQTPGQGLQFLFEYFSETQRNKGNFPGRFSGRQFSNSRSEMNVSTLELGDSALYLCASSLEGTGAYEQYFGPGTRLTVT.

V usage is TRBV9 and J usage is TRBJ2-5; possible D gene TRBD2, 6 bases. CDR1 SGDLS and CDR2 YYNGEE come from the germline V gene. The CDR3 loop spans 15 amino acids. Trimming took off 0 bases at V and 5 bases at J, with 14 bases between the two ends. The CDR3 loop reads CASSVGRREAETQYF. For the CDR3, the DNA is TGTGCCAGCAGCGTAGGGAGGCGGGAAGCGGAGACCCAGTACTTC. The full variable domain, with the rest looked up from reference TRBV9 and TRBJ2-5, is DSGVTQTPKHLITATGQRVTLRCSPRSGDLSVYWYQQSLDQGLQFLIQYYNGEERAKGNILERFSAQQFPDLHSELNLSSLELGDSALYFCASSVGRREAETQYFGPGTRLLVL.